One T cell receptor beta chain is described in this entry. What it binds is unknown. The source of the sample is a study of cytomegalovirus exposure and HLA in healthy donors. Overall study context: There were just under 400 genotyped donors. Of these, roughly 84% fell in the genetic ancestry cluster associated with self-reported Caucasian donors.

It was with 60 Vbeta and 13 Jbeta primers that the PCR ran. The method was immunoSEQ multiplex PCR; TCRdb's version includes in-frame clones alone and lacks a portion of them. The sample comprises around 120,000 clones, about three quarters of which are singletons, and about 32% rests with the top ten. Overall study findings and caveats: Compared with the roughly 670-donor mean, an Asian-associated ancestry cluster reportedly had fewer N-insertions, according to a later analysis. Follow-up analysis found HLA locus-dependent TCR association rates, highest for DRB1 and lowest for HLA-C. According to an earlier analysis, most TCR beta V segments yielded productive rearrangements about 90% or about 30% of the time.

The sequence came from a man in his fifties or sixties in good health and CMV-seropositive. Sequences were obtained from PBMCs.

The CDR3 is CASSPPNVQQGYGYTF. CDR3 sequence (DNA): TGTGCCAGCTCACCCCCAAATGTACAGCAAGGCTATGGCTACACCTTC. The rearrangement uses TRBV18 and TRBJ1-2; D gene unclear. V was pared by 3 bases and J by 4 bases, with 18 bases between. The CDR3 length is 16 residues. Germline V gives CDR1 KGHSH, CDR2 LQKENI.